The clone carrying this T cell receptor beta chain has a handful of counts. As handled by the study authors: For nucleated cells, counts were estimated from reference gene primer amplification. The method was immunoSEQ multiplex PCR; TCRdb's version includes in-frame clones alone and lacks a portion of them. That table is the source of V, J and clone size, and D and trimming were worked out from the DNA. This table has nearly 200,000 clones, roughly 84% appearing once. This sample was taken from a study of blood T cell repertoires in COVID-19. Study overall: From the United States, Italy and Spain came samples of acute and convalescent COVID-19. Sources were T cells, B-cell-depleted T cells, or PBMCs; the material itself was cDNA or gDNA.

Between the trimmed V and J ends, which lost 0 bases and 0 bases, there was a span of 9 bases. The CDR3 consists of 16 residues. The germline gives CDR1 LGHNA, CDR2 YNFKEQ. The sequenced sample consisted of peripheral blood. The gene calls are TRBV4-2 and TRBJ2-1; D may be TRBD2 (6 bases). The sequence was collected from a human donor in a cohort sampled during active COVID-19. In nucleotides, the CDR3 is TGTGCCAGCAGCCAAGAATTCGGGGGCTCCTACAATGAGCAGTTCTTC. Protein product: CASSQEFGGSYNEQFF.